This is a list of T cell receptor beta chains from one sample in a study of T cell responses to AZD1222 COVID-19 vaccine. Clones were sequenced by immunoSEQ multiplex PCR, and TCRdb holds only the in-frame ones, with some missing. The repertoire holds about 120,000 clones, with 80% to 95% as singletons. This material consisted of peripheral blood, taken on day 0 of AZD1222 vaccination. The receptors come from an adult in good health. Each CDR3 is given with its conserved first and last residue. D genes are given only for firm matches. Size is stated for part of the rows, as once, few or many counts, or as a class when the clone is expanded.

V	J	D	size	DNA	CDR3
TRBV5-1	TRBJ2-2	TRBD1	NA	TGCGCCAGCAGCGGGACAGGTTTTCAAACCGGGGAGCTGTTTTTT	CASSGTGFQTGELFF
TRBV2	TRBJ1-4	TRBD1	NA	TGTGCCAGCAGTACACAAGGGGGCACTAATGAAAAACTGTTTTTT	CASSTQGGTNEKLFF
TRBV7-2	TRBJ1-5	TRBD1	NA	TGTGCCAGCAGCTTCCAGGGGGGTCAGCCCCAGCATTTT	CASSFQGGQPQHF
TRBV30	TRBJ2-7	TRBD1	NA	TGTGCCTTGACAGGGGGGGTCTACGAGCAGTACTTC	CALTGGVYEQYF
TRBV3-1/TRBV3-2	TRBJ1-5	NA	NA	TGTGCCAGCAGCCAAGTTGGGGGTAGCAATCAGCCCCAGCATTTT	CASSQVGGSNQPQHF
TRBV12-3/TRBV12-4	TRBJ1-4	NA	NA	TGTGCCAGCACCAGGGAGGTGGACGAAAAACTGTTTTTT	CASTREVDEKLFF
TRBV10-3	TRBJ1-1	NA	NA	TGTGCCATCAGTGATCTTCCTATGGGATGGAGCACTGAAGCTTTCTTT	CAISDLPMGWSTEAFF
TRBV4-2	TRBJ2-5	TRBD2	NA	TGTGCCAGCAGCCAGGGGACTAGCGGGGGTGCCCAAGAGACCCAGTACTTC	CASSQGTSGGAQETQYF
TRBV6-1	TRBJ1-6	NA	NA	TGTGCCAGCAGTGAAGCGCTTCTTGAGACAGAGGATTTTAATTCACCCCTCCACTTT	CASSEALLETEDFNSPLHF
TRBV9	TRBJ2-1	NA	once	TGTGCCAGCAGCGTATCCGGGTATGAGCAGTTCTTC	CASSVSGYEQFF
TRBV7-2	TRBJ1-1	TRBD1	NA	TGTGCCAGCAGCATGATTAGGGGGACAGGGCGGATGAACACTGAAGCTTTCTTT	CASSMIRGTGRMNTEAFF
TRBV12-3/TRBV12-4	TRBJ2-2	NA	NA	TGTGCCAGCACCCGGTCGAACACCGGGGAGCTGTTTTTT	CASTRSNTGELFF
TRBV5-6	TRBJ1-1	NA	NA	TGTGCCAGCAGCTTAGTTCGAACTGAAGCTTTCTTT	CASSLVRTEAFF
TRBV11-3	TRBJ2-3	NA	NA	TGTGCCAGCAGCCCCAGCCGTGGGTCAGATACGCAGTATTTT	CASSPSRGSDTQYF
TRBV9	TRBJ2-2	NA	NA	TGTGCCAGCAGCCCCCGGACCAGGGTGGGCACCGGGGAGCTGTTTTTT	CASSPRTRVGTGELFF
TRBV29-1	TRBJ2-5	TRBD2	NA	TGCAGCCTCCAGCGGGGAGTCCAAGAGACCCAGTACTTC	CSLQRGVQETQYF
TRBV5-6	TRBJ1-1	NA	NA	TGTGCCAGCAGCTTGGGGGGACCCCCAGCAGCTTTCTTT	CASSLGGPPAAFF
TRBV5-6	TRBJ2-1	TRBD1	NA	TGTGCCAGCAGCTGGGTACAGGGGGTTAGCTCCTACAATGAGCAGTTCTTC	CASSWVQGVSSYNEQFF
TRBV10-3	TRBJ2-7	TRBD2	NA	TGTGCCATCAGGCCGGGACTAGTAGGATACGAGCAGTACTTC	CAIRPGLVGYEQYF
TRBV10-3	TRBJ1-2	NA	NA	TGTGCCATCAGTGACCCTGGGAGGTCCAGCTATGGCTACACCTTC	CAISDPGRSSYGYTF
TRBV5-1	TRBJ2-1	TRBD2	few	TGCGCCAGCAGCTTGACTAGCGGGGGGTACAATGAGCAGTTCTTC	CASSLTSGGYNEQFF
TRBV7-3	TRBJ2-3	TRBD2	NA	TGTGCCAGCAGCTTAGCGTCTAGCGGCGCCATAGGGACGCAGTATTTT	CASSLASSGAIGTQYF
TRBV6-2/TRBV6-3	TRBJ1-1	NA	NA	TGTGCCAGCAGTTTGAGAGACACTGAAGCTTTCTTT	CASSLRDTEAFF
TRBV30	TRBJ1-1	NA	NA	TGTGCCTGGGCACAATACGGGGGAGCTTTCTTT	CAWAQYGGAFF
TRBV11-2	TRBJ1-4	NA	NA	TGTGCCAGCAGACGCGGGGGGCTCAGTGAAAAACTGTTTTTT	CASRRGGLSEKLFF
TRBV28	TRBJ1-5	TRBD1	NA	TGTGCCACCATACGACAGGGTTACCGGCCCCAGCATTTT	CATIRQGYRPQHF
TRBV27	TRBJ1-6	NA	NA	TGTGCCAGCAGTTTATCGGGTGGGACACCAAATTCACCCCTCCACTTT	CASSLSGGTPNSPLHF
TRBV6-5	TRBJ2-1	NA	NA	TGTGCCAGCAGTTTTGAGGGCAGGGCAGGGAATGAGCAGTTCTTC	CASSFEGRAGNEQFF
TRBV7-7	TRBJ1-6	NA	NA	TGTGCTAGCAGCCCTCGGGACACCTATAATTCACCCCTCCACTTT	CASSPRDTYNSPLHF
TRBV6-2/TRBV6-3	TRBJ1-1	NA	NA	TGTGCCAGCAGACCTCACAGGGTCCAAAACACTGAAGCTTTCTTT	CASRPHRVQNTEAFF
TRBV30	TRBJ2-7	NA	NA	TGTGCCTGGAGTGTAATTCTGGGGGCTCCCTACGAGCAGTACTTC	CAWSVILGAPYEQYF
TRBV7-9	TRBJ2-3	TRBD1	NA	TGTGCCAGCAGAGATGACAGGGTCACAGATACGCAGTATTTT	CASRDDRVTDTQYF
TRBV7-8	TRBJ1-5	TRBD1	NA	TGTGCCAGCAGCTCACTAAACGACAGGGGTCATCAGCCCCAGCATTTT	CASSSLNDRGHQPQHF
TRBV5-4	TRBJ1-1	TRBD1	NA	TGTGCCAGCAGTTCAGTCCGACAGGGGGCTGAAGCTTTCTTT	CASSSVRQGAEAFF
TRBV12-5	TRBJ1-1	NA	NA	TGTGCTAGTGGTTCACCTCTCGCCGGGACTCACACTGAAGCTTTCTTT	CASGSPLAGTHTEAFF
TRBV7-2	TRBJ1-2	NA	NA	TGTGCCAGCAGCACGCGACAGACGCCTCACTATGGCTACACCTTC	CASSTRQTPHYGYTF
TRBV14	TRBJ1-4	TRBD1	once	TGTGCCAGCAGCCCAGGGACAGAGAATGAAAAACTGTTTTTT	CASSPGTENEKLFF
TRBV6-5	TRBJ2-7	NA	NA	TGTGCCAGCAGTTACTCCACAGGAGGGGAGCAGTACTTC	CASSYSTGGEQYF
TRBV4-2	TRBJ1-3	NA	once	TGTGCCAGCAGCCAAGAGCGGGGGGATTACACCATATATTTT	CASSQERGDYTIYF
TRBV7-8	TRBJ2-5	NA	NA	TGTGCCAGCAGCCCCACCCCCAAAACCCCCCAAGAGACCCAGTACTTC	CASSPTPKTPQETQYF
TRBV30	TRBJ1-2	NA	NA	TGTGCCTGGAGTGTACTGGAGGGCTCTGGCTACACCTTC	CAWSVLEGSGYTF
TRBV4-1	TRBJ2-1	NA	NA	TGCGCCAGCAGGGAAGGGATTGGAAATGAGCAGTTCTTC	CASREGIGNEQFF
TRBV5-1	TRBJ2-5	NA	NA	TGCGCCAGCAGCTCCGGCAGCGGGGAGACCCAGTACTTC	CASSSGSGETQYF
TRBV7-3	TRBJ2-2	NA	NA	TGTGCCAGCAGCTTAACTGTAAGAGGGGGTGTGAACACCGGGGAGCTGTTTTTT	CASSLTVRGGVNTGELFF
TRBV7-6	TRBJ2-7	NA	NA	TGTGCCAGCAGCTTAGGGCAGGGGACCAATAACACCTACGAGCAGTACTTC	CASSLGQGTNNTYEQYF
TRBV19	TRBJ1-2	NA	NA	TGTGCCAGTAGTATAGAGACCCTCCGGACAGCAACCTATGGCTACACCTTC	CASSIETLRTATYGYTF
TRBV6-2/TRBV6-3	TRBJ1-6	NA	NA	TGTGCCAGCAGTTACTTTGGGAATTCACCCCTCCACTTT	CASSYFGNSPLHF
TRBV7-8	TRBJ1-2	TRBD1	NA	TGTGCCAGCAGCTCCCCGGGACAGGGTCAAGGCTACACCTTC	CASSSPGQGQGYTF
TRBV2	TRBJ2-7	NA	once	TGTGCCAGCAAGCTCGCACGGACAGAAGAGCAGTACTTC	CASKLARTEEQYF
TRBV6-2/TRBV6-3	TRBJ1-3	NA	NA	TGTGCCAGCAGTTACTCGAGAGGGGCGCTCTCCGGAAACACCATATATTTT	CASSYSRGALSGNTIYF
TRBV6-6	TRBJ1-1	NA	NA	TGTGCCAGCAGTTACTCGGACGTGAACACTGAAGCTTTCTTT	CASSYSDVNTEAFF
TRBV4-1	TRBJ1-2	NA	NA	TGCGCCAGCAGCCAAGATCCAGGGGTCCTGACTAACTATGGCTACACCTTC	CASSQDPGVLTNYGYTF
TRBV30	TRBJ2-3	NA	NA	TGTGCCTGGAGTGTCACAGGGCGGGGAGATACGCAGTATTTT	CAWSVTGRGDTQYF
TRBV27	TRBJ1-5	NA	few	TGTGCCAGCTCCCCGTGGGGGGGGCAAAGCAATCAGCCCCAGCATTTT	CASSPWGGQSNQPQHF
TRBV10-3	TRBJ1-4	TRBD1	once	TGTGCCATCAGGAAAGGGACAGGGGGAAACGAAAAACTGTTTTTT	CAIRKGTGGNEKLFF
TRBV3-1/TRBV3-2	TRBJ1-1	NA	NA	TGTGCCAGCAGTGATATCGGACCGGCAGCGGCTGAAGCTTTCTTT	CASSDIGPAAAEAFF
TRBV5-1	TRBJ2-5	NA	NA	TGCGCCAGCAGAACCCAAGAGACCCAGTACTTC	CASRTQETQYF
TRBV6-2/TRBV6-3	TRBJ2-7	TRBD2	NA	TGTGCCAGCAGTCCGGGACTAGGGGACGAGCAGTACTTC	CASSPGLGDEQYF